This TCR beta chain was identified during a study of blood T cell repertoires in COVID-19. Using immunoSEQ multiplex PCR, the repertoire was profiled, and TCRdb retains in-frame clones only, with some absent. The table has 200,000 to 300,000 clones, roughly four fifths seen once. V was pared by 2 bases and J by 5 bases, with 17 bases between. The CDR3 length is 17 residues. Germline values: CDR1 SGHNT, CDR2 YYREEE (reference sequence). The sequence came from a man aged 45-65 years with acute or convalescent COVID-19. The material sequenced was peripheral blood. The chain recombines TRBV5-4 with TRBJ1-6; D is unclear. The CDR3 region is CASSFNLFGLDNSPLHF. CDR3 coding DNA: TGTGCCAGCAGCTTCAACTTATTCGGACTGGATAATTCACCCCTCCACTTT.